This TCR beta chain comes out of a study of blood T cell repertoires in COVID-19. Overall study context: COVID-19 samples collected from the United States, Italy and Spain covered acute and convalescent phases.

Study processing details: Nucleated cell number was recorded as an estimate derived from reference gene primer amplification. The repertoire was sequenced with immunoSEQ multiplex PCR; TCRdb's copy has only in-frame clones and lacks some. From that table come the V and J calls and clone size; the DNA was used to work out D and trimming. The sample holds approximately 46,000 clones; approximately 89% are singletons and the top ten take 15% to 20%. This CDR3 spans 13 amino acids. Trimming left V 2 bases short and J 7 bases short, with 9 bases between. The germline CDR1 and CDR2 sequences are SGHTA and FQGNSA.

The sequencing sample was made of peripheral blood. The V gene is TRBV7-2, the J gene TRBJ1-3; no reliable D call. The source of this sequence is a man in his sixties with active or convalescent COVID-19. The CDR3 sequence: CASSLWASNTIYF. CDR3 DNA sequence: TGTGCCAGCAGCTTATGGGCGAGCAACACCATATATTTT.